This TCR beta chain was profiled in a study of T cell clonality in common variable immunodeficiency. Sequenced by immunoSEQ multiplex PCR; TCRdb stores in-frame clones only, minus some. Captured here are 45,000 to 55,000 clones, none seen once; the top ten comprise roughly 5.9%. This clone was counted many times. The sequenced sample consisted of peripheral blood mononuclear cells. The source is a person aged 18 to 70 in good health.

The CDR3 bases that were read are TGTGCCAGCAGCCTCCTACCTAACACCGGGGAG. It is translated as CASSLLPNTGE. In full, the CDR3 reads CASSLLPNTGELFF. The chain carries TRBV5-5 and TRBJ2-2; D is uncertain. The sequence runs out 3 residues before the end of the CDR3; the remainder is reconstructed from the germline J gene. CDR1 and CDR2 (germline): SGHKS, YYEKEE (reference sequence). Trimming stripped 4 bases from V and 2 bases from J, with 9 bases between. The CDR3 contains 14 residues.